The clone carrying this T cell receptor beta chain came up once. This sample is drawn from a study of blood T cell repertoires in COVID-19. Method: immunoSEQ multiplex PCR; TCRdb's copy keeps in-frame clones and lacks some. The sample lists around 400,000 clones, about 87% occurring once. The sequence derives from a woman aged 55-69 years with COVID-19, enrolled during active disease. The sequenced material came from peripheral blood.

The CDR3: CASVGQGVSPLHF. The CDR3 region has the DNA TGTGCCAGCGTGGGACAGGGGGTCTCACCCCTCCACTTT. The chain employs TRBV2 and TRBJ1-6, with TRBD1 matching 11 bases. The CDR3 has 13 amino acids. Unmatched junction bases numbered 4, after V lost 8 bases and J lost 10 bases. Per the germline V gene, CDR1 is SNHLY and CDR2 is FYNNEI.